Listed below are T cell receptor beta chains from one sample, sequenced in a study of OX40 agonist ivuxolimab in advanced cancers. The data were produced by immunoSEQ multiplex PCR, yet TCRdb's version contains in-frame clones alone and is incomplete. The table includes 77,000 or so clones, around 85% detected once. The sequencing here drew on CD4+ or CD8+ T cells sorted from blood, taken in a trial of the OX40 agonist ivuxolimab. The receptors were gathered from an adult with an advanced solid tumor such as melanoma, head and neck, liver or kidney cancer. Each CDR3 is given with its conserved first and last residue. A D gene is named only where the DNA matches it firmly. Size is stated for part of the rows, as once, few or many counts, or as a class when the clone is expanded.

abundance: few
v_gene: TRBV5-4
j_gene: TRBJ1-1
len: 13
d_gene: .
CDR3nt: TGTGCCAGCAGCTTAATCCCTGGGGCTGAAGCTTTCTTT
CDR3aa: CASSLIPGAEAFF

abundance: .
v_gene: TRBV7-2
j_gene: TRBJ2-5
len: 16
d_gene: .
CDR3nt: TGTGCCAGCAGCTTAGGAGGAGGAGGGGCCCGGGAGACCCAGTACTTC
CDR3aa: CASSLGGGGARETQYF

abundance: many
v_gene: TRBV6-1
j_gene: TRBJ1-1
len: 15
d_gene: .
CDR3nt: TGTGCCAGCAGTGAAGTGGGGGGGGGTCACACTGAAGCTTTCTTT
CDR3aa: CASSEVGGGHTEAFF

abundance: once
v_gene: TRBV5-4
j_gene: TRBJ2-2
len: 14
d_gene: .
CDR3nt: TGTGCCAGCAGCTTTAGGACAGACACCGGGGAGCTGTTTTTT
CDR3aa: CASSFRTDTGELFF

abundance: .
v_gene: TRBV19
j_gene: TRBJ1-1
len: 16
d_gene: .
CDR3nt: TGTGCCAGTAGTATAGTCGCCCTCAGTTCGAACACTGAAGCTTTCTTT
CDR3aa: CASSIVALSSNTEAFF

abundance: .
v_gene: TRBV6-4
j_gene: TRBJ2-1
len: 15
d_gene: TRBD1
CDR3nt: TGTGCCAGCAGTGCTCCGGGACAGGGACGAGATGAGCAGTTCTTC
CDR3aa: CASSAPGQGRDEQFF

abundance: once
v_gene: TRBV5-1
j_gene: TRBJ2-5
len: 16
d_gene: TRBD1
CDR3nt: TGCGCCAGCAGCAATGGACAGGGGAGTCGCCAAGAGACCCAGTACTTC
CDR3aa: CASSNGQGSRQETQYF

abundance: .
v_gene: TRBV6-5
j_gene: TRBJ1-1
len: 13
d_gene: .
CDR3nt: TGTGCCAGCACCCCCTCTCTGCAGACTGAAGCTTTCTTT
CDR3aa: CASTPSLQTEAFF

abundance: .
v_gene: TRBV7-3
j_gene: TRBJ1-1
len: 14
d_gene: .
CDR3nt: TGTGCCAGCAGCCAGAACGGGGGGTACACTGAAGCTTTCTTT
CDR3aa: CASSQNGGYTEAFF

abundance: .
v_gene: TRBV29-1
j_gene: TRBJ2-5
len: 15
d_gene: TRBD1
CDR3nt: TGCAGCGTAGCCCCGGGACAGGGGAACCAAGAGACCCAGTACTTC
CDR3aa: CSVAPGQGNQETQYF

abundance: .
v_gene: TRBV29-1
j_gene: TRBJ2-5
len: 11
d_gene: .
CDR3nt: TGCAGTTTCCGGAGAGAAGAGACCCAGTACTTC
CDR3aa: CSFRREETQYF

abundance: .
v_gene: TRBV2
j_gene: TRBJ2-7
len: 15
d_gene: .
CDR3nt: TGTGCCAGCACACAGGATCACTTGGGGACTTACGAGCAGTACTTC
CDR3aa: CASTQDHLGTYEQYF

abundance: .
v_gene: TRBV5-4
j_gene: TRBJ2-7
len: 13
d_gene: TRBD1
CDR3nt: TGTGCCAGCAGCCGGGACAGGGGTTACGAGCAGTACTTC
CDR3aa: CASSRDRGYEQYF

abundance: .
v_gene: TRBV6-6
j_gene: TRBJ2-7
len: 14
d_gene: TRBD2
CDR3nt: TGTGCCAGCAGTACACTAGCGGGGGCCTACGAGCAGTACTTC
CDR3aa: CASSTLAGAYEQYF

abundance: .
v_gene: TRBV7-2
j_gene: TRBJ1-4
len: 14
d_gene: .
CDR3nt: TGTGCCAGCAGCTTAGACCACAGAGATGAAAAACTGTTTTTT
CDR3aa: CASSLDHRDEKLFF

abundance: .
v_gene: TRBV30
j_gene: TRBJ2-7
len: 12
d_gene: .
CDR3nt: TGTGCCTGCGTCACAGTGATCTACGAGCAGTACTTC
CDR3aa: CACVTVIYEQYF

abundance: .
v_gene: TRBV2
j_gene: TRBJ2-3
len: 14
d_gene: .
CDR3nt: TGTGCCAGCAGTGTCTCGGGGAGCACAGATACGCAGTATTTT
CDR3aa: CASSVSGSTDTQYF

abundance: .
v_gene: TRBV5-1
j_gene: TRBJ1-5
len: 13
d_gene: .
CDR3nt: TGCGCCAGCAAGATCGGGGACAATCAGCCCCAGCATTTT
CDR3aa: CASKIGDNQPQHF

abundance: .
v_gene: TRBV5-1
j_gene: TRBJ2-1
len: 16
d_gene: TRBD1
CDR3nt: TGCGCCAGCAGCTTGGCCCCGACAGGGGGCTACAATGAGCAGTTCTTC
CDR3aa: CASSLAPTGGYNEQFF

abundance: once
v_gene: TRBV10-2
j_gene: TRBJ1-2
len: 11
d_gene: .
CDR3nt: TGCGCCAGCAGTGTCGCAGGTGGCTACACCTTC
CDR3aa: CASSVAGGYTF

abundance: .
v_gene: TRBV5-1
j_gene: TRBJ2-1
len: 15
d_gene: .
CDR3nt: TGCGCCAGCAGCTTGGCCCCAGGAAAGTACAATGAGCAGTTCTTC
CDR3aa: CASSLAPGKYNEQFF

abundance: once
v_gene: TRBV4-1
j_gene: TRBJ2-5
len: 13
d_gene: .
CDR3nt: TGCGCCAGCAGCCAAGATCCCGGTGTGACCCAGTACTTC
CDR3aa: CASSQDPGVTQYF

abundance: .
v_gene: TRBV28
j_gene: TRBJ1-2
len: 17
d_gene: .
CDR3nt: TGTGCCAGCAGTTCCAATGATTGGACAGCTAGACTTGATGGCTACACCTTC
CDR3aa: CASSSNDWTARLDGYTF

abundance: .
v_gene: TRBV7-3
j_gene: TRBJ1-2
len: 12
d_gene: .
CDR3nt: TGTGCCAGCAGCCCCCGCAACTATGGCTACACCTTC
CDR3aa: CASSPRNYGYTF

abundance: .
v_gene: TRBV19
j_gene: TRBJ2-3
len: 16
d_gene: TRBD2
CDR3nt: TGTGCCAGTACTCCCCTAGCGGGAACTAGCACAGATACGCAGTATTTT
CDR3aa: CASTPLAGTSTDTQYF

abundance: .
v_gene: TRBV30
j_gene: TRBJ1-4
len: 13
d_gene: .
CDR3nt: TGTGCCTGGAGTAGGGGGGGCGGAGAAAAACTGTTTTTT
CDR3aa: CAWSRGGGEKLFF

abundance: .
v_gene: TRBV5-1
j_gene: TRBJ2-3
len: 15
d_gene: .
CDR3nt: TGCGCCAGCAGTTTCGACGGTTCTAGCACAGATACGCAGTATTTT
CDR3aa: CASSFDGSSTDTQYF

abundance: .
v_gene: TRBV19
j_gene: TRBJ2-5
len: 13
d_gene: .
CDR3nt: TGTGCCAGTAGTATCCACGGGCAAGAGACCCAGTACTTC
CDR3aa: CASSIHGQETQYF

abundance: .
v_gene: TRBV5-5
j_gene: TRBJ1-1
len: 15
d_gene: .
CDR3nt: TGTGCCAGCAGCTTCGCAGGGGTTTGGGGCACTGAAGCTTTCTTT
CDR3aa: CASSFAGVWGTEAFF

abundance: .
v_gene: TRBV5-1
j_gene: TRBJ1-6
len: 15
d_gene: TRBD1
CDR3nt: TGCGCCAGCAGCGCCACAGGGGAATTGAATTCACCCCTCCACTTT
CDR3aa: CASSATGELNSPLHF

abundance: .
v_gene: TRBV7-8
j_gene: TRBJ2-1
len: 17
d_gene: .
CDR3nt: TGTGCCAGCAGCTGGGGGGTAGGGGGCTCATTGGCAGATGAGCAGTTCTTC
CDR3aa: CASSWGVGGSLADEQFF